These T cell receptor beta chains were read from a single sample in a study of a mutant IDH1 vaccine in newly diagnosed glioma. TCRdb's copy holds only in-frame clones and misses some; the assay was immunoSEQ multiplex PCR. Of about 66,000 clones in the sample, more than 80% were seen once. No antigen has been identified for these receptors. Here the sequenced sample was PBMCs, taken from a glioma patient whose treatment included an IDH1 peptide vaccine. Receptors originate from a man aged 25-45 years with glioma. Each CDR3 is given without its conserved first and last residue. Each record gives: V gene, CDR3 length, J gene, CDR3 protein.

TRBV7-8	12	TRBJ1-5	ASSFGLRGQPQH
TRBV4-3	14	TRBJ1-6	ASSHWVGQINSPLH
TRBV7-8	14	TRBJ2-7	ASSLRGGSNGYEQY
TRBV30	16	TRBJ1-5	AWSVQGVRGGSNQPQH
TRBV7-9	9	TRBJ1-3	ASSSLHTIY
TRBV19	12	TRBJ2-1	ASSIGEGHNEQF
TRBV28	12	TRBJ1-3	ASSYDRSGNTIY
TRBV28	10	TRBJ1-1	ASSRRGMQAF
TRBV5-1	13	TRBJ2-5	ASGVDRGQQETQY
TRBV18	11	.	ASSPNRAVEQY
TRBV19	12	TRBJ2-1	ASQGLATFNEQF
TRBV4-3	12	TRBJ2-7	ASSQGSGAYEQY
TRBV29-1	10	TRBJ1-3	SVEMAANTIY
TRBV5-6	15	TRBJ2-3	ASSLDPETGGTDTQY
TRBV2	12	TRBJ2-2	ASSGDRGAGELF
TRBV4-3	16	TRBJ2-1	ASSQDLGGGGSYNEQF
TRBV4-2	11	TRBJ2-1	ASSSDGLDEQF
TRBV6-6	9	TRBJ1-1	ASSLDTFSF
TRBV5-4	11	TRBJ2-3	ASSSVGTDTQY
TRBV15	11	TRBJ2-7	ATSRDRYYEQY
TRBV15	11	TRBJ2-7	ATSRDPSYEQY
TRBV6-6	14	TRBJ2-7	ASSLTGGTELYEQY
TRBV10-1	16	TRBJ2-3	ASTYPGLAGGRGDTQY
TRBV7-9	13	TRBJ2-1	ASSLGTSGGDEQF
TRBV2	10	TRBJ2-1	ASSERGLGQF
TRBV28	14	TRBJ1-4	ASSSPLGGGNEKLF
TRBV18	13	TRBJ2-2	ASSPPNRVIGELF